This TCR beta chain was sequenced for a study of regulatory T cells in long-lasting Graves disease. Time point indicated: persistent/refractory GD, antithyroid drugs over 5 years with positive TRAb. There was RNA extracted from PBMCs, and the TCR library was made from it. The trim removed 0 bases at V and 2 bases at J, leaving 16 bases unmatched. Germline V gives CDR1 MNHEY, CDR2 SVGAGI. The CDR3 contains 20 residues. Arm-PCR of CDR3 regions and iRepertoire HTBI primers were used to build TCR beta libraries. A single record per CDR3 protein comes from TCRdb applying MiXCR to the multiplex PCR reads. The sample lists hundreds of thousands of distinct CDR3 sequences; about 22% were seen once. Overall study findings and caveats: New patients shared fewer public clonotypes (966) than persistent patients did (around 2,900).

With regard to this clonotype: Its target is unknown.

This receptor was obtained from a female donor with Graves disease. The sample consisted of peripheral blood mononuclear cells (PBMCs), taken when the disease was refractory, from a patient treated with antithyroid drugs. The chain combines TRBV6-5 with TRBJ2-7; TRBD1 aligns across 10 bases. The CDR3: CASSYSIGTGEFYLTYEQYF. The CDR3 DNA sequence: TGTGCCAGCAGTTACTCGATTGGGACAGGGGAATTTTATTTGACCTACGAGCAGTACTTC.